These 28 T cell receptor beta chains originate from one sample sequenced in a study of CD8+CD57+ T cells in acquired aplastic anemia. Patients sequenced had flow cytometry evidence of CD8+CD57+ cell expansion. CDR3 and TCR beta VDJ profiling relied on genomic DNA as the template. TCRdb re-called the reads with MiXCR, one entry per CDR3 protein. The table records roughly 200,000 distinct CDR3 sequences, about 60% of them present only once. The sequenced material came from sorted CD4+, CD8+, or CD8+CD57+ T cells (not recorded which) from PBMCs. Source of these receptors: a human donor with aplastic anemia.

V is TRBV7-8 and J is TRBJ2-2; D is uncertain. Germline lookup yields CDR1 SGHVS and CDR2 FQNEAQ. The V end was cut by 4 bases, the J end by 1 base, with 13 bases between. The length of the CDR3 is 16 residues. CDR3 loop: CASSSPLGRNTGELFF. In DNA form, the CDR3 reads TGTGCCAGCAGCTCCCCCCTAGGCAGGAACACCGGGGAGCTGTTTTTT.

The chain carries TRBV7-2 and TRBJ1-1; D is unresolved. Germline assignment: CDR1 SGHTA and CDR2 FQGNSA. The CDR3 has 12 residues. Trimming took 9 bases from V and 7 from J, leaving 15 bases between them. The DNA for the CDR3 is TGTGCCAGTACCCCGGACGGGATTGAAGCTTTCTTT. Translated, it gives CASTPDGIEAFF.

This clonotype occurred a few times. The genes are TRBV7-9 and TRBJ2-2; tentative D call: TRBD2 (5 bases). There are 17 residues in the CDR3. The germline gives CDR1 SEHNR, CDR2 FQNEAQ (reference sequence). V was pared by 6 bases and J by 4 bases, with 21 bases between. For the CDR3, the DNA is TGTGCCAGCAGAGCGGTACTTGGTCGGGTGGGCACCGGGGAGCTGTTTTTT. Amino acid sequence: CASRAVLGRVGTGELFF.

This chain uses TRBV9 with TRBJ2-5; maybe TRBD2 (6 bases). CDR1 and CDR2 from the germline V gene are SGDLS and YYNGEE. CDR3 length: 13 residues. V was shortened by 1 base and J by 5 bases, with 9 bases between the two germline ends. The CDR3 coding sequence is TGTGCCAGCAGCGTATCCAGCGGGGAGACCCAGTACTTC. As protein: CASSVSSGETQYF.

CDR3 DNA sequence: TGTGCCACCAGCTACTCGGCAGGGACTGGGGCCAACGTCCTGACTTTC. This encodes CATSYSAGTGANVLTF. The chain couples TRBV15 to TRBJ2-6, with D possibly TRBD1 on 5 matching bases. The germline V and J ends were trimmed by 5 bases and 2 bases, with 13 bases remaining between them. The V gene's germline CDR1 is LNHNV and CDR2 YYDKDF (reference sequence). This CDR3 is built from 16 residues.

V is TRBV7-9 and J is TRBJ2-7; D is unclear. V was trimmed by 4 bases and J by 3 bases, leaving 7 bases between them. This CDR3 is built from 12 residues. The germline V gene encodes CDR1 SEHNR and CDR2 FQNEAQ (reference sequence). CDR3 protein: CASSSTFYEQYF. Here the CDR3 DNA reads TGTGCCAGCAGCTCGACCTTCTACGAGCAGTACTTC.

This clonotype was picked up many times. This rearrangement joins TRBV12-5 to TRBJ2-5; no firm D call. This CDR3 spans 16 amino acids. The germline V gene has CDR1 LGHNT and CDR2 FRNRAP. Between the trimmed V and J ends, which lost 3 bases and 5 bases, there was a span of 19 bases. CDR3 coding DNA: TGTGCTAGTGGTTTCCAGACGTTTCAGGCCGGGGAGACCCAGTACTTC. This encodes CASGFQTFQAGETQYF.

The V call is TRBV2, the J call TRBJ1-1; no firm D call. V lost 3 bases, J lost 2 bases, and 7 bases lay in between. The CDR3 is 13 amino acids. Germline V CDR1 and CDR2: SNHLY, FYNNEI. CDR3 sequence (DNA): TGTGCCAGCAGTGATTTGATAAACACTGAAGCTTTCTTT. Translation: CASSDLINTEAFF.

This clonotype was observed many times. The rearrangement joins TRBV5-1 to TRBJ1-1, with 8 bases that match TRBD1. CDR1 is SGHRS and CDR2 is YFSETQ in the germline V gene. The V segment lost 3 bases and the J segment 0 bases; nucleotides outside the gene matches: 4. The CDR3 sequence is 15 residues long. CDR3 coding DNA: TGCGCCAGCAGCTCCCGGACAGGGTTGAACACTGAAGCTTTCTTT. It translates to CASSSRTGLNTEAFF.

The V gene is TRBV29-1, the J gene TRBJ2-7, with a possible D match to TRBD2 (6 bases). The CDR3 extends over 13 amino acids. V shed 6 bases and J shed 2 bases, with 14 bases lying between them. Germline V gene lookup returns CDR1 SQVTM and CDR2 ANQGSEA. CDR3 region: CSVLTSRAYEQYF. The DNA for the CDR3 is TGCAGCGTCCTGACTAGTAGGGCCTACGAGCAGTACTTC.

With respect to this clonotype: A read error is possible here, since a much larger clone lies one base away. The CDR3 nucleotides are TGTGCCAGCGGTCATTGGGGGTCTGGAAACGCCATATATTTT. Its translation: CASGHWGSGNAIYF. The chain couples TRBV5-6 to TRBJ1-3; D possibly corresponds to TRBD1 (5 bases). Germline-derived CDR1 and CDR2 are SGHDT and YYEEEE. The CDR3 length is 14 residues.

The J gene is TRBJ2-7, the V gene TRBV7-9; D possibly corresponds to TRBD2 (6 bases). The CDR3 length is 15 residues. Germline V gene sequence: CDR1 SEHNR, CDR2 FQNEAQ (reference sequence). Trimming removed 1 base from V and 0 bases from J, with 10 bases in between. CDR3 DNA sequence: TGTGCCAGCAGCTTAGGGGCGGGGAGCTCCTACGAGCAGTACTTC. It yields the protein CASSLGAGSSYEQYF.

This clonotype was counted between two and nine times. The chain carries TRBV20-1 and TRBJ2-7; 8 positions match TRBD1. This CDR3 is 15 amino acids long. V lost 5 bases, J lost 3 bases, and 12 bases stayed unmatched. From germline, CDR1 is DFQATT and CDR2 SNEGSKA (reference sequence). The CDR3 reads CSARRTGPRYYEQYF. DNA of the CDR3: TGCAGTGCTCGGAGGACAGGGCCGAGGTACTACGAGCAGTACTTC.

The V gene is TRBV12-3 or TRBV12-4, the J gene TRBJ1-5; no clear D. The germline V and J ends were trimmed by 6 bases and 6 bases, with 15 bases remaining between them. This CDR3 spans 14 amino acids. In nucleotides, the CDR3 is TGTGCCAGCAGCCCCAGGACGGCTTTTCAGCCCCAGCATTTT. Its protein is CASSPRTAFQPQHF.

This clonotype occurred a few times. CDR3 loop: CSATVGHSSYEQYF. The DNA of the CDR3 is TGCAGTGCTACTGTGGGACACTCTTCCTACGAGCAGTACTTC. The chain is built from TRBV20-1 and TRBJ2-7; D perhaps matches TRBD1 (6 bases). CDR1 and CDR2 from the germline V gene are DFQATT and SNEGSKA (reference sequence). V was clipped by 4 bases and J by 1 base, with 14 bases between them. The CDR3 extends over 14 amino acids.

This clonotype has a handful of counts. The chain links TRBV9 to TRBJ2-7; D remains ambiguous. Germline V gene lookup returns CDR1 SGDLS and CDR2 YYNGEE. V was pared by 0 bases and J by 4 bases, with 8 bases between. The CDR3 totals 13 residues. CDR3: CASSVGVEYEQYF. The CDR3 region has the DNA TGTGCCAGCAGCGTAGGGGTGGAGTACGAGCAGTACTTC.

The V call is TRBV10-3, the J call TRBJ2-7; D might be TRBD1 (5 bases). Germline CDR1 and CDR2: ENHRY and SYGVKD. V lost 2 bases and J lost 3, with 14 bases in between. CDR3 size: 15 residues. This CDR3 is CAISEAWGAVYEQYF. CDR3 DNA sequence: TGTGCCATCAGTGAGGCCTGGGGCGCGGTCTACGAGCAGTACTTC.

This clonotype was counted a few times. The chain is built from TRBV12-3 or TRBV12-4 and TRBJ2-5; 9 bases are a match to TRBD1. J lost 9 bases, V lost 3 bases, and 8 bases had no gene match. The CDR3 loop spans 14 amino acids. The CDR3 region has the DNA TGTGCCAGCAGTTTGAACGGACAGGGGTCGGCCCAGTACTTC. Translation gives CASSLNGQGSAQYF.

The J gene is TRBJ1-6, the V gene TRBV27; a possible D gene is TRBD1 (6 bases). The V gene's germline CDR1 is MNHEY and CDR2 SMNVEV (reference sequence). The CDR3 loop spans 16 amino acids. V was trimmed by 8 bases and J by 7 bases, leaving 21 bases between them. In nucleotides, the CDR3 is TGTGCCAGCCAGCAGTCACTCGGGACACCGAATTCACCCCTCCACTTT. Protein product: CASQQSLGTPNSPLHF.

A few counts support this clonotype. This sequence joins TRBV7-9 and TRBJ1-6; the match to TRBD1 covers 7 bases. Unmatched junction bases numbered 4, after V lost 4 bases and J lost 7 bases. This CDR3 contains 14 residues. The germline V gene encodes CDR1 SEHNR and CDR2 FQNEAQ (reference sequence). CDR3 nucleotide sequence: TGTGCCAGCAGCTCGGGACAGTTAAATTCACCCCTCCACTTT. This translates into CASSSGQLNSPLHF.

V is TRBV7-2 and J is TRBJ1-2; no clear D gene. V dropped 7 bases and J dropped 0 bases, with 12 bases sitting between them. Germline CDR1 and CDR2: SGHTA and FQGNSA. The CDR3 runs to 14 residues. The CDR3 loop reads CASTVQRTNYGYTF. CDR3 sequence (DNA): TGTGCCAGCACCGTACAGAGAACTAACTATGGCTACACCTTC.

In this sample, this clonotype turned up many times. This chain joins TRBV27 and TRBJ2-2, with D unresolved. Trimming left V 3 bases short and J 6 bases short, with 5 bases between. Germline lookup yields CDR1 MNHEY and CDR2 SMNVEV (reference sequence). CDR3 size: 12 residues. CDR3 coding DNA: TGTGCCAGCAGTTTGACGTCCGGGGAGCTGTTTTTT. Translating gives CASSLTSGELFF.

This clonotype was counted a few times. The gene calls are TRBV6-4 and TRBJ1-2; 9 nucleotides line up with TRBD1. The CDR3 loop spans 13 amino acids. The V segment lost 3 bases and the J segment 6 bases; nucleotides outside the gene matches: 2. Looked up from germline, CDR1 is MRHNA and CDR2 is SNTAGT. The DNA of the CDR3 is TGTGCCAGCAGTGAAGGGACAGGGAATGGCTACACCTTC. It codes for CASSEGTGNGYTF.

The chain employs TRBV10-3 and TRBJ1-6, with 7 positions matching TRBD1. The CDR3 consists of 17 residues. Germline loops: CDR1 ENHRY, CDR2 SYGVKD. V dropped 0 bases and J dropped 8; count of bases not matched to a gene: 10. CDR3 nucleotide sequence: TGTGCCATCAGTGAGTCGTCAGACAGGGTAGGAGATTCACCCCTCCACTTT. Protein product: CAISESSDRVGDSPLHF.

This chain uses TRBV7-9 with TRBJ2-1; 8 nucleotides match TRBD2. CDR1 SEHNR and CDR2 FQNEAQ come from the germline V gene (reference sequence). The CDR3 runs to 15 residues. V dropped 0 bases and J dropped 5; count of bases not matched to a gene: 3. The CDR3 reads CASSLAPGGDNEQFF. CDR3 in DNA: TGTGCCAGCAGCTTAGCGCCGGGAGGGGACAATGAGCAGTTCTTC.

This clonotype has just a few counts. The CDR3 DNA reads TGTGCCAGCAGTTACTCGAACGGCAGGGGGAATTCACCCCTCCACTTT. The encoded protein is CASSYSNGRGNSPLHF. The rearrangement uses TRBV6-5 and TRBJ1-6, with 7 bases matching TRBD1. V lost 0 bases, J lost 7 bases, and 6 bases stayed unmatched. There are 16 residues in the CDR3. Per germline, CDR1 MNHEY and CDR2 SVGAGI.

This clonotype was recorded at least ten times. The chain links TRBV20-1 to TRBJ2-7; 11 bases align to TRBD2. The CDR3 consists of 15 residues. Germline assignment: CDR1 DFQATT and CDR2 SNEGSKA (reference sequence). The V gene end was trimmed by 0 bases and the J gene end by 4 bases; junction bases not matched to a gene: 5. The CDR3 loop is CSAREPGLAAYEQYF. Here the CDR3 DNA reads TGCAGTGCTAGAGAGCCGGGACTAGCGGCTTACGAGCAGTACTTC.

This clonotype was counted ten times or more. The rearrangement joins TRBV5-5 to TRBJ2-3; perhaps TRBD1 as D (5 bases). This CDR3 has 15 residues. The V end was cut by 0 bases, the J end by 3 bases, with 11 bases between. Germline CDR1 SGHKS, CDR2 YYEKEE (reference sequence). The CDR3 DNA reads TGTGCCAGCAGCTTGGAGGGGCAGGTAACAGATACGCAGTATTTT. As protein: CASSLEGQVTDTQYF. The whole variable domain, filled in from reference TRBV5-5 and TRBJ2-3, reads DAGVTQSPTHLIKTRGQQVTLRCSPISGHKSVSWYQQVLGQGPQFIFQYYEKEERGRGNFPDRFSARQFPNYSSELNVNALLLGDSALYLCASSLEGQVTDTQYFGPGTRLTVL.